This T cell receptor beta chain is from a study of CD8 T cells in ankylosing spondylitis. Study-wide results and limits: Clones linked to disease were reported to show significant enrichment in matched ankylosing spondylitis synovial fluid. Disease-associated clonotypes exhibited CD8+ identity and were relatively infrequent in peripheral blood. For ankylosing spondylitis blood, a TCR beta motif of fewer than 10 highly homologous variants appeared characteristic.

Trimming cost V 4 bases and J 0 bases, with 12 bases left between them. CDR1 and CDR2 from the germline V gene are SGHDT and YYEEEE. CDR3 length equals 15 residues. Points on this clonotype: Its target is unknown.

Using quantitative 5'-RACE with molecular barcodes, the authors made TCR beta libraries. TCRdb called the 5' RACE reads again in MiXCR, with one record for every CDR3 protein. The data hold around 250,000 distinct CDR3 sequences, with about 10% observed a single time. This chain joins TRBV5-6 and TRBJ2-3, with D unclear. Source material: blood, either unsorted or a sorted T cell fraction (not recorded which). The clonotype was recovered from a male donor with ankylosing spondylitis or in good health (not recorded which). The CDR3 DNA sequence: TGTGCCAGCAGCCCCCCCCGGCGGAGCACAGATACGCAGTATTTT. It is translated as CASSPPRRSTDTQYF.